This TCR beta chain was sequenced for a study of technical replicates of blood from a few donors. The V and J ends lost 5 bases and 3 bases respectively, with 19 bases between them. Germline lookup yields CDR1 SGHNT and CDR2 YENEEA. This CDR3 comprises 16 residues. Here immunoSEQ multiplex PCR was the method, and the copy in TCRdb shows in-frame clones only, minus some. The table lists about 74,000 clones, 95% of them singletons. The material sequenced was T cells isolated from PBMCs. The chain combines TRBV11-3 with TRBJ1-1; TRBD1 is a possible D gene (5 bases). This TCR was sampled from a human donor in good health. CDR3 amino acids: CASSIVNRFSDTEAFF. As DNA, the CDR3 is TGTGCCAGCAGCATAGTAAACAGGTTTTCGGACACTGAAGCTTTCTTT.